The TCR beta chain described here comes from a study of response to subunit inactivated influenza vaccine. Germline-derived CDR1 and CDR2 are SQVTM and ANQGSEA. The V segment lost 4 bases and the J segment 4 bases; nucleotides outside the gene matches: 11. CDR3 length equals 15 residues. TCRdb called the RT-PCR reads again in MiXCR, with one record for every CDR3 protein. Of 650,000 to 800,000 distinct CDR3 sequences listed, about 15% were seen once; the top ten hold 5.5% to 8%. This receptor was taken from a man aged 45-65 years who received an inactivated influenza vaccine. This sample comprised PBMCs from blood, obtained 14 days before vaccination. The chain recombines TRBV29-1 with TRBJ2-3; 7 nucleotides align to TRBD2. The CDR3 DNA sequence: TGCAGCGTTGTTCGGGTCGCGGGAGTTTCAGATACGCAGTATTTT. Residues: CSVVRVAGVSDTQYF.